The clone carrying this T cell receptor beta chain appeared a few times. Its target is unknown. These data originate in a study of shared clonotypes between healthy human individuals. Overall study context: Three CD4 naive, three CD4 memory, two CD8 naive and one CD8 memory plate were used per donor. Study results and limitations: Lower generation probabilities were found for non-shared clonotypes than for those shared by all four donors.

There are 12 residues in the CDR3. It was 150 to 200 ng DNA, 25,000 to 35,000 T cell genomes, that sorted-subset replicate PCRs used. Produced via immunoSEQ multiplex PCR; TCRdb's table is partial and in-frame only. The table records approximately 1.4 million clones, approximately 98% of them present only once. V is TRBV21-1 and J is TRBJ2-2. TRBV21-1 is assigned pseudogene status. This receptor was obtained from a young man in good health. Specimen: naive CD4+ T cells sorted from blood. The subset is: CD45RA+ positively selected. CDR3 residues: CASSKRTGELFF. CDR3 DNA: TGTGCCAGCAGCAAACGAACCGGGGAGCTGTTTTTT.